The 14 T cell receptor beta chains presented below share a single source sample, sequenced in a study of CD8+ T cells in alopecia areata. As to treatment: oral pan-JAK inhibitor, 5-10 mg twice daily. Extracted RNA was reverse transcribed, and the resulting cDNA served as sequencing template. Assay used: immunoSEQ multiplex PCR; TCRdb lists only in-frame clones, some missing. The profile shows more than 200,000 clones, roughly 44% of them singletons. The sequenced sample was CD4+ T cells sorted from blood, obtained around week 36, from a patient treated with tofacitinib. The source is a human donor with alopecia areata.

The CDR3 DNA is TGTGCCAGCAGCCCCAGACAGGTTTTCTCGGAGACCCAGTACTTC. It yields the protein CASSPRQVFSETQYF. The rearrangement uses TRBV25-1 and TRBJ2-5, with D perhaps matching TRBD1 (6 bases). Trimming shortened V by 6 bases and J by 5 bases, and 19 bases separated the two germline ends. Germline V gene data show CDR1 as MGHDK and CDR2 as SYGVNS. The CDR3 covers 15 residues.

The chain uses TRBV5-4 and TRBJ2-7; either TRBD1 or TRBD2 may supply D (6 bases each). Germline V gene lookup returns CDR1 SGHNT and CDR2 YYREEE (reference sequence). The CDR3 contains 14 residues. Trimming took 4 bases from V and 7 from J, leaving 18 bases between them. Here the CDR3 DNA reads TGTGCCAGCAGCGGCGGGACACCTCGGGGGGAGCAGTACTTC. This sequence encodes CASSGGTPRGEQYF.

V is TRBV25-1 and J is TRBJ1-4; D gene unclear. The CDR3 has 14 amino acids. Per the germline V gene, CDR1 is MGHDK and CDR2 is SYGVNS. The germline V and J ends were trimmed by 0 bases and 11 bases, with 13 bases remaining between them. CDR3 in DNA: TGTGCCAGCAGTGAATATGAGTCCACTCGGAAACTGTTTTTT. Its protein product is CASSEYESTRKLFF. Full variable domain (rest looked up from reference TRBV25-1 and TRBJ1-4): EADIYQTPRYLVIGTGKKITLECSQTMGHDKMYWYQQDPGMELHLIHYSYGVNSTEKGDLSSESTVSRIRTEHFPLTLESARPSHTSQYLCASSEYESTRKLFFGSGTQLSVL.

The chain combines TRBV10-3 with TRBJ2-3; D uncertain. Between the trimmed V and J ends, which lost 0 bases and 4 bases, there was a span of 5 bases. The CDR3 runs to 13 residues. Looked up from germline, CDR1 is ENHRY and CDR2 is SYGVKD. CDR3 DNA sequence: TGTGCCATCAGTGAGTCGAATCCAGATACGCAGTATTTT. It encodes CAISESNPDTQYF.

This chain joins TRBV11-2 and TRBJ2-1, with 8 bases fitting TRBD2. Losses at the gene ends were 1 base for V and 5 bases for J; bases not matched to a gene: 4. CDR3 length: 15 amino acids. Germline V CDR1 and CDR2: SGHAT, FQNNGV. CDR3 in amino acids: CASSLALSGNNEQFF. DNA of the CDR3: TGTGCCAGCAGCTTAGCTCTTAGCGGGAACAATGAGCAGTTCTTC.

The chain combines TRBV29-1 with TRBJ2-5, with a tentative D call TRBD1 (5 bases). The CDR3 totals 11 residues. Trimming took 2 bases from V and 4 from J, leaving 5 bases between them. Germline CDR1 and CDR2: SQVTM and ANQGSEA. CDR3 sequence: CSVERGETQYF. The CDR3 nucleotides are TGCAGCGTTGAAAGGGGAGAGACCCAGTACTTC.

CDR3 nucleotide sequence: TGCAGCTACTCCTCTCAGGGGTTCGGGGAGCTGTTTTTT. This codes for CSYSSQGFGELFF. The V call is TRBV29-1, the J call TRBJ2-2, with a possible D match to TRBD1 (6 bases). CDR1 is SQVTM and CDR2 is ANQGSEA in the germline V gene. The CDR3 extends over 13 amino acids. V was clipped by 8 bases and J by 7 bases, with 17 bases between them.

CDR3 bases: TGTGCCAGCAGCCCATTAGGGCAGGGAAACACCGGGGAGCTGTTTTTT. Translation gives CASSPLGQGNTGELFF. The genes are TRBV7-2 and TRBJ2-2, with a tentative D call TRBD1 (5 bases). Looked up from germline, CDR1 is SGHTA and CDR2 is FQGNSA. CDR3 length equals 16 residues. The V gene lost 5 bases and the J gene lost 2 bases, with 15 bases spanning the gap.

The V call is TRBV4-1, the J call TRBJ1-2; D gene uncertain. The length of the CDR3 is 14 residues. Per germline, CDR1 MGHRA and CDR2 YSYEKL. The V gene lost 1 base and the J gene lost 3 bases, with 9 bases spanning the gap. The CDR3 region is CASSQGGMHYGYTF. As DNA, the CDR3 is TGCGCCAGCAGCCAAGGAGGGATGCACTATGGCTACACCTTC.

The CDR3 nucleotides are TGCGCCAGCAGCGGGGACCACGGGACGGTTAGCACCTTC. As protein: CASSGDHGTVSTF. This chain connects TRBV5-1 to TRBJ1-2, with a weak D call TRBD1 (5 bases). The V end lost 4 bases, the J end lost 13 bases, and 20 bases lay between the germline ends. In germline, CDR1 is SGHRS, CDR2 YFSETQ. This CDR3 spans 13 amino acids.

This clone appeared a few times. The V call is TRBV7-9, the J call TRBJ1-4; TRBD1 is a possible D gene (5 bases). Trimming cost V 2 bases and J 3 bases, with 16 bases left between them. CDR3 length equals 17 residues. Per germline, CDR1 SEHNR and CDR2 FQNEAQ (reference sequence). CDR3 protein: CASSLNLQGSANEKLFF. The CDR3 DNA reads as TGTGCCAGCAGCTTAAACTTGCAGGGATCAGCTAATGAAAAACTGTTTTTT.

The CDR3 sequence is CASSLGGQRLSYEQYF. Written as DNA, the CDR3 is TGTGCCAGCAGCTTAGGGGGACAGAGACTCTCCTACGAGCAGTACTTC. The chain has TRBV13 and TRBJ2-7; 7 nucleotides match TRBD1. The CDR3 spans 16 residues. The V gene end was trimmed by 0 bases and the J gene end by 0 bases; junction bases not matched to a gene: 5. Germline CDR1 is PRHDT and CDR2 is FYEKMQ (reference sequence).

This chain links TRBV19 with TRBJ2-7, with 8 bases fitting TRBD2. The ends lost 6 bases at V and 2 bases at J; junction bases unmatched: 9. There are 15 residues in the CDR3. Germline loops: CDR1 LNHDA, CDR2 SQIVND (reference sequence). The CDR3 region is CASRETGTRAYEQYF. The CDR3 DNA reads as TGTGCCAGTAGGGAAACCGGGACTAGAGCCTACGAGCAGTACTTC.

The chain combines TRBV11-2 with TRBJ2-1, with 10 bases identical to TRBD2. CDR1 SGHAT and CDR2 FQNNGV come from the germline V gene. The CDR3 totals 16 residues. J gave up 6 bases and V 2 bases, and 7 bases lay outside the gene matches. The DNA of the CDR3 is TGTGCCAGCAGCTTACGTGGGAGCGGGAGGGCCAATGAGCAGTTCTTC. Translation: CASSLRGSGRANEQFF.